These 3 T cell receptor beta chains share one sample of origin, sequenced in a study of T cell responses to AZD1222 COVID-19 vaccine. The assay was immunoSEQ multiplex PCR, and TCRdb's table has in-frame clones only and misses some. The sample has some 86,000 clones, about 72% seen once. The input for sequencing was peripheral blood, taken on day 0 of AZD1222 vaccination. These receptors were taken from an adult in good health.

V usage is TRBV5-1 and J usage is TRBJ2-5; D call uncertain. Germline V gives CDR1 SGHRS, CDR2 YFSETQ. The length of the CDR3 is 13 residues. Trimming stripped 0 bases from V and 1 base from J, with 4 bases between. CDR3 in DNA: TGCGCCAGCAGCTTGGACAGCCAAGAGACCCAGTACTTC. The encoded protein is CASSLDSQETQYF.

The chain links TRBV5-8 to TRBJ2-3, with D hard to call. V lost 4 bases to trimming and J lost 2 bases, with 11 bases between them. The CDR3 spans 14 residues. Germline V gives CDR1 SGHTS, CDR2 YDEGEE. The CDR3 loop reads CASSPPWTTDTQYF. As DNA, the CDR3 is TGTGCCAGCAGCCCACCGTGGACCACAGATACGCAGTATTTT. Supplemented by reference TRBV5-8 and TRBJ2-3, the full variable domain reads EAGVTQSPTHLIKTRGQQATLRCSPISGHTSVYWYQQALGLGLQFLLWYDEGEERNRGNFPPRFSGRQFPNYSSELNVNALELEDSALYLCASSPPWTTDTQYFGPGTRLTVL.

The chain uses TRBV30 and TRBJ1-3; D possibly corresponds to TRBD1 (6 bases). Per the germline V gene, CDR1 is GTSNPN and CDR2 is SVGIG (reference sequence). The CDR3 totals 13 residues. V lost 0 bases, J lost 4 bases, and 7 bases lay in between. CDR3 residues: CAWSVQGGNTIYF. The CDR3 DNA follows: TGTGCCTGGAGTGTACAGGGAGGAAACACCATATATTTT. Combining the CDR3 with reference TRBV30 and TRBJ1-3 gives the whole variable domain SQTIHQWPATLVQPVGSPLSLECTVEGTSNPNLYWYRQAAGRGLQLLFYSVGIGQISSEVPQNLSASRPQDRQFILSSKKLLLSDSGFYLCAWSVQGGNTIYFGEGSWLTVV.